Listed below are T cell receptor beta chains from one sample, sequenced in a study of blood T cell repertoires in COVID-19. Sequencing was performed with immunoSEQ multiplex PCR; in TCRdb, only in-frame clones are kept and a portion is missing. Of tens of thousands of clones listed, roughly 72% are singletons. The sample consisted of peripheral blood. These TCRs come from a woman aged 55-70 years in a cohort sampled during active or convalescent COVID-19. Each CDR3 is given with its conserved first and last residue. Each record gives: clone size, V gene, J gene, D gene, CDR3 DNA, CDR3 protein. A D gene is named only where the DNA matches it firmly. Clone size appears in some rows only: once, few, many, or a class for an expanded clone.

-	TRBV6-2/TRBV6-3	TRBJ1-4	TRBD1	TGTGCCAGCAGTGACGGGACAGGAAATGAAAAACTGTTTTTT	CASSDGTGNEKLFF
-	TRBV19	TRBJ2-3	TRBD2	TGTGCCAGTAGTAGCGGGGGAGCGGATACGCAGTATTTT	CASSSGGADTQYF
-	TRBV7-9	TRBJ2-1	-	TGTGCCAGCAGCTCGCCTAGGGGGCAGTTCTTC	CASSSPRGQFF
-	TRBV10-1	TRBJ1-5	TRBD1	TGCGCCAGCAGTGAGGGACAGGGCTGGGGCAATCAGCCCCAGCATTTT	CASSEGQGWGNQPQHF
-	TRBV5-6	TRBJ1-5	-	TGTGCCAGCAGCTTGTTCGACAGATCAAATCAGCCCCAGCATTTT	CASSLFDRSNQPQHF
-	TRBV6-5	TRBJ1-2	-	TGTGCCAGCAGTTACTCCCCTTTCGCGGTGACAGGTGGCTACACCTTC	CASSYSPFAVTGGYTF
-	TRBV6-5	TRBJ1-2	-	TGTGCCAGCAGTTACTCGAGACAGACTAACTATGGCTACACCTTC	CASSYSRQTNYGYTF
-	TRBV5-1	TRBJ2-2	TRBD2	TGCGCCAGCAGCTTGCAAGCGGGGAAGTCCGGGGAGCTGTTTTTT	CASSLQAGKSGELFF
-	TRBV5-1	TRBJ2-3	-	TGCGCCAGCAGCCCTCGGGGGGCCGGAGATACGCAGTATTTT	CASSPRGAGDTQYF
-	TRBV7-2	TRBJ1-6	TRBD1	TGTGCCAGCAGCAGGTGGGACAGGGGCACGTATAATTCACCCCTCCACTTT	CASSRWDRGTYNSPLHF
-	TRBV4-3	TRBJ1-5	TRBD1	TGCGCCAGCAGCCACCGTAGACAGGGGTCGTCGCCCCAGCATTTT	CASSHRRQGSSPQHF
-	TRBV30	TRBJ2-3	-	TGTGCCTGGAGTGAGCAGGTGGGGGCGACAGATACGCAGTATTTT	CAWSEQVGATDTQYF
-	TRBV4-1	TRBJ2-7	-	TGCGCCAGCAGCCAAGATCCCCAGCGGGCAAACTCCTACGAGCAGTACTTC	CASSQDPQRANSYEQYF
-	TRBV6-5	TRBJ1-6	-	TGTGCCAGCAGCAGACAGGCTGATAATTCACCCCTCCACTTT	CASSRQADNSPLHF
many	TRBV10-2	TRBJ1-6	TRBD1	TGCGCCACAGGACAGGACTATAATTCACCCCTCCACTTT	CATGQDYNSPLHF
-	TRBV12-3/TRBV12-4	TRBJ1-1	-	TGTGCCAGCAGTTTTAGTAACACTGAAGCTTTCTTT	CASSFSNTEAFF
-	TRBV3-1/TRBV3-2	TRBJ2-3	TRBD2	TGTGCCAGCAGCCAATCTCTGACTAGCGGTCCTTCAGATACGCAGTATTTT	CASSQSLTSGPSDTQYF
-	TRBV25-1	TRBJ1-1	TRBD1	TGTGCCAGCAGTCCCCGGGACAGGCAGAACACTGAAGCTTTCTTT	CASSPRDRQNTEAFF
-	TRBV7-9	TRBJ2-7	TRBD1	TGTGCCAGCAGCCTGGGGACAGGGGCCTACGAGCAGTACTTC	CASSLGTGAYEQYF
-	TRBV15	TRBJ2-2	-	TGTGCCACCAGCAGAGGGGCAGGGAACACCGGGGAGCTGTTTTTT	CATSRGAGNTGELFF